The present T cell receptor (beta chain) was sequenced within a study of CD4 T cells in relation to SARS-CoV-2 and coronaviruses (dated by TCRdb to the early 2020s). The study in broad terms: In the ViraFEST assay, PBMCs were cultured with antigen for roughly ten days, after which TCR beta CDR3s were sequenced to identify antigen-specific clonal expansions. Across all 12 patients in the full convalescent cohort, ages ranged from roughly 20 to 72 years, with a median of 38. The roughly 12 convalescent patients included 8 males and 4 females; two subjects were Hispanic. HLA restriction was mapped for shared crossreactive spike epitopes using patient-derived lymphoblastoid cell lines. Memory CD4+ T cell crossreactivity between SARS-CoV-2 and common cold coronavirus spike proteins was assessed at the TCR clonotype level in the study. The Adaptive Biotechnologies TCR-sequencing kit was used to sequence samples from a few pre-COVID donors and the naive versus memory experiments, whereas other data were Illumina-based. Expansion assays from other donors in the study were sequenced with a different, Illumina-based TCR-beta assay. Points the paper makes about the study in general: Small numbers of patients and of tested TCRs limited the study. Memory CD4+ clonotypes crossrecognizing SARS-CoV-2 and at least one common cold coronavirus spike were found in 60% to 75% of donors. No donor contributed both pre-pandemic and post-infection samples, which limited tracing the source of pre-existing responses. Sequencing of naive versus memory cells indicated that the assay detects memory recall responses, not primary responses primed during culture. Since the crossreactivity analysis centred on spike protein, crossreactivity against other viral proteins was not assessed. Significantly weaker SARS-CoV-2-driven expansion was shown by crossreactive clones than by monoreactive clones, consistent with antigenic imprinting.

To note about this clone: No antigen is known for it. No much larger clone is present one base from it, and per-base qualities are unavailable.

Naive and memory CD4+ T cells were separated from cryopreserved PBMCs by first enriching for CD4 and then performing EasySep naive CD4+ T cell enrichment. For roughly 10 days, about 10^5 sorted naive or memory CD4+ T cells were cultured together with CEF peptides and T cell-depleted PBMCs at a 1:1 ratio. Triplicate replicate wells were generally used for each peptide culture condition. PBMCs were isolated from leukapheresis product or whole blood by Ficoll-Paque PLUS gradient centrifugation. PBMCs were either cryopreserved at -140 degrees C or used fresh in the expansion assay. The QIAamp Micro DNA Kit was used to extract genomic DNA from the CD4+ T cells. Germline trimming: 5 bases from V, 5 bases from J; junction bases outside gene matches: 5. The CDR3 starts with the cysteine, ends with the phenylalanine, and has 15 residues. This entry keeps only the CDR3 DNA: 45 bases, framed from base 1. Per the germline V gene, SGHVS is the CDR1 and FNYEAQ is the CDR2.

DNA from CEF-cultured naive and memory CD4+ T cells underwent immunoSEQ TCR-beta sequencing at survey level. Per the authors' processing: Preprocessing removed nonproductive sequences and CDR3s not starting with C, not ending with F or W, or shorter than 7 amino acids. Antigen-specific clonotypes were called with the MANAFEST web app on the basis of expansion relative to the reference and to other culture wells. To be counted as positive, a clone had to show significant expansion compared with the reference culture, at an FDR below 0.05, in 2 of 3 replicate wells. A further requirement for positive clones was significant expansion compared with all other tandem wells, along with an odds ratio above 5. Cultured and uncultured naive and memory CD4+ repertoires were searched for previously identified spike- and CEF-reactive CDR3s. Pairwise Levenshtein distance, computed with the stringdist R package after three terminal residues were trimmed from each end, was used as the measure of CDR3 homology. In TCRdb, the immuneACCESS table is reduced to in-frame sequences with V and J assigned. These tables do not hold every clone; where another copy was compared, an unresolved V gene accounts for under half, and the others remain unexplained. From that table come the V and J calls and clone size; the DNA was used to work out D and trimming. The sample table records around 35,000 clones; roughly 84% of these occur just once. The ten largest clones represent 4.5% to 5% of the sample.

The receptor was isolated from an adult with COVID-19. Sequenced material: naive CD4+ T cells from PBMCs, cultured in vitro. The label giving this sample's cell subset or site can be read as: naive CD4+ T cells isolated by negative enrichment. The chain was built from TRBV7-6 and TRBJ2-5; 13 central nucleotides agree with TRBD2. CDR3 sequence: CASSPGTSGTETQYF. The bases read TGTGCCAGCAGCCCCGGGACTAGCGGGACTGAGACCCAGTACTTC.